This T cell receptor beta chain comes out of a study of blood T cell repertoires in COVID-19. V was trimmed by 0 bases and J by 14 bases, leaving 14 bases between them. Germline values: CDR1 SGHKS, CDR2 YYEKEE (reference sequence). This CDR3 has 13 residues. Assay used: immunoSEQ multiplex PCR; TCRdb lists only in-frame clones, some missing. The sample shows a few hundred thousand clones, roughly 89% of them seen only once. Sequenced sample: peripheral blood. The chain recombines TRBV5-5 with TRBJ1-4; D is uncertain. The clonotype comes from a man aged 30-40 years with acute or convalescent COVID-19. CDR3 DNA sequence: TGTGCCAGCAGCTTGGTATGGTCGAACGGGCTGTTTTTT. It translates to CASSLVWSNGLFF.